What follows is one T cell receptor (beta chain) and its context. Its antigen is not identified. These data come from a study of response to subunit inactivated influenza vaccine. TCRdb re-called the RT-PCR reads with MiXCR, one entry per CDR3 protein. The sample has 500,000 or so distinct CDR3 sequences; approximately 11% are singletons. Study-wide results and limits: Few additional T cells are recruited per seasonal influenza vaccination, authors suggested.

This CDR3 comprises 16 residues. Germline V gene lookup returns CDR1 SGHRS and CDR2 YFSETQ. V lost 0 bases and J 3 bases, leaving 12 bases between the germline ends. The chain employs TRBV5-1 and TRBJ2-2; D gene unclear. The TCR comes from a man aged 45-60 years who received an inactivated influenza vaccine. The specimen comprised PBMCs from blood, sampled about 40 days after vaccination. CDR3 DNA sequence: TGCGCCAGCAGCTTGGAGGGCCAGAGTTACACCGGGGAGCTGTTTTTT. Translating it yields CASSLEGQSYTGELFF.